Listed here are 2 T cell receptor beta chains from one sample, sequenced in a study of CD8+ T cells in alopecia areata. Treatment: oral pan-JAK inhibitor, 5-10 mg twice daily. Sequencing templates came from extracted RNA that was reverse transcribed into cDNA. Data came from immunoSEQ multiplex PCR; TCRdb stores just in-frame clones and leaves some out. Found here are 90,000 to 150,000 clones, 53% of them singletons; the top ten hold 0.45% to 0.5%. Source: CD4+ T cells sorted from blood, taken at week 4, from a patient treated with tofacitinib. These receptors all come from a human donor with alopecia areata.

In this sample, this clone turned up a few times. The CDR3 here is CSAQGSNQPQHF. The CDR3 region has the DNA TGCAGCGCCCAGGGGAGCAATCAGCCCCAGCATTTT. V is TRBV29-1 and J is TRBJ1-5; tentative D call: TRBD1 (6 bases). This CDR3 is built from 12 residues. The germline gives CDR1 SQVTM, CDR2 ANQGSEA. V lost 7 bases to trimming and J lost 1 base, with 8 bases between them.

The chain couples TRBV9 to TRBJ2-3, with a tentative D call TRBD2 (5 bases). The CDR3 has 15 residues. Germline CDR1 and CDR2: SGDLS and YYNGEE. Trimming stripped 0 bases from V and 5 bases from J, with 13 bases between. CDR3 nucleotides: TGTGCCAGCAGCGTAGAGTCCAGCGGCGGAGATACGCAGTATTTT. It yields the protein CASSVESSGGDTQYF.